This TCR beta chain derives from a study of cytomegalovirus exposure and HLA in healthy donors. The primer mix had 60 Vbeta and 13 Jbeta primers. Study processing details: In a later analysis, of some 80 million unique beta chains, approximately 10 million appeared in at least two donors. Repertoires were generated with immunoSEQ multiplex PCR, while TCRdb's copy carries only in-frame clones and drops some. The DNA gave D and trimming, while V, J and clone size come from that table. This sample's clone table lists some 55,000 clones. V was pared by 1 base and J by 5 bases, with 3 bases of the junction left unmatched. CDR1 is KGHSH, CDR2 LQKENI, per germline. The length of the CDR3 is 16 residues. Study results and caveats: Based on reports, TCR beta sequences accurately predicted HLA-A and HLA-B alleles for most subjects. CMV serostatus stood as the only immune exposure information on hand.

Concerning this clone: Its antigen is unidentified.

This sequence originates from a woman between 40 and 55 years old in good health and CMV-seronegative. The sample taken for sequencing was PBMCs. V is TRBV18 and J is TRBJ2-1; 12 bases map to TRBD2. The CDR3 DNA is TGTGCCAGCTCACCACGGACTAGCGGGGTACACAATGAGCAGTTCTTC. Amino acid sequence: CASSPRTSGVHNEQFF.